The rows below give T cell receptor beta chains drawn from one sample of a study of CD8+CD57+ T cells in acquired aplastic anemia. One entry per CDR3 protein, called by TCRdb with MiXCR from the reads. The sample includes fewer than 250,000 distinct CDR3 sequences, roughly 50% of them seen just once. Sequenced material: sorted CD4+, CD8+, or CD8+CD57+ T cells (not recorded which) from PBMCs. Source of these receptors: a human donor with aplastic anemia. Each CDR3 is given with its conserved first and last residue. The D gene is left open where the match is weak. Clone size is given for some rows only: seen once, a few or many times, or a class if the clone is expanded.

j_call v_call d_call clone_size cdr3_nt cdr3_aa
TRBJ2-2 TRBV6-5 NA NA TGTGCCAGCAGTTTGCCCGGGACCCGGAACGCCGGGGAGCTGTTTTTT CASSLPGTRNAGELFF
TRBJ2-7 TRBV27 NA few TGTGCCAGCAGACAGAGGGTCGGAGGGGGCTCGTATGCCTACGAGCAGTACTTC CASRQRVGGGSYAYEQYF
TRBJ1-2 TRBV7-9 TRBD1 once TGTGCCAGCAGCAGATCCGGACAGGGATCTGGCTACACCTTC CASSRSGQGSGYTF
TRBJ1-1 TRBV6-1 TRBD1 many TGTGCCAGCAGAGGGGACAGATTTTACACTGAAGCTTTCTTT CASRGDRFYTEAFF
TRBJ2-3 TRBV5-1 TRBD2 many TGCGCCAGCAGCCCCCTAGCGGGGGTACCAGATACGCAGTATTTT CASSPLAGVPDTQYF
TRBJ2-3 TRBV12-3/TRBV12-4 TRBD2 NA TGTGCCAGCAGACTAGCGGGGGGACCGTACAATGAGCAGTATTTT CASRLAGGPYNEQYF
TRBJ2-7 TRBV7-6 TRBD2 many TGTGCCAGCTCCGAGGGAGGGGCAAGCTCCTACGAGCAGTACTTC CASSEGGASSYEQYF
TRBJ2-3 TRBV3-1 TRBD2 few TGTGCCAGCAGCCAAGATCTGGCGGGGGGGCTGGGCACAGATACGCAGTATTTT CASSQDLAGGLGTDTQYF
TRBJ2-1 TRBV7-2 TRBD2 once TGTGCCAGCAGCCCGGGACTAGCGGGGGGTTCGCGGTTCTTC CASSPGLAGGSRFF
TRBJ2-1 TRBV5-5 NA many TGTGCCAGCAGCTTGTGGACACAGTCTAAATACAATGAGCAGTTCTTC CASSLWTQSKYNEQFF
TRBJ1-5 TRBV20-1 NA many TGCAGTGCTAGGTCGGGGGCTGGGGATCAGCCCCAGCATTTT CSARSGAGDQPQHF
TRBJ1-5 TRBV10-3 TRBD1 many TGTGCCATCAGTGAGTCCCCTAGGGGGCCGCAGCCCCAGCATTTT CAISESPRGPQPQHF
TRBJ2-1 TRBV2 NA NA TGTGCCAGCATTAAGGCCGATTGGAGTGAGCAGTTCTTC CASIKADWSEQFF
TRBJ1-4 TRBV20-1 TRBD1 NA TGCAGTGTCCCATTCGGGACAGGGCAGGGTGAGGACGAAAAACTGTTTTTT CSVPFGTGQGEDEKLFF
TRBJ2-2 TRBV10-3 NA NA TGTGCCATCAGCGTGGGGAACACCGGGGAGCTGTTTTTT CAISVGNTGELFF
TRBJ1-5 TRBV20-1 TRBD1 NA TGCAGTGCTAGAGATTGGTCGTCGGGACAGGGAAATCAGCCCCAACATTTT CSARDWSSGQGNQPQHF
TRBJ2-2 TRBV10-3 TRBD1 NA TGTGCCATCACCTCGGACAGGGGTCCCACCGGGGAGCTGTTTTTT CAITSDRGPTGELFF
TRBJ1-3 TRBV6-1 NA many TGTGCCAGCAGACCATCAGGTGCTGGAAACACCATATATTTT CASRPSGAGNTIYF
TRBJ2-3 TRBV9 NA NA TGTGCCAGCAACGGGGAGAGCACAGATACGCAGTATTTT CASNGESTDTQYF
TRBJ2-1 TRBV11-2 NA many TGTGCCAGCAGCCCCGGATGGGACTACAATGAGCAGTTCTTC CASSPGWDYNEQFF
TRBJ1-5 TRBV10-3 NA many TGTGCCACCGGGCGGGGCAGCAATCAGCCCCAGCATTTT CATGRGSNQPQHF